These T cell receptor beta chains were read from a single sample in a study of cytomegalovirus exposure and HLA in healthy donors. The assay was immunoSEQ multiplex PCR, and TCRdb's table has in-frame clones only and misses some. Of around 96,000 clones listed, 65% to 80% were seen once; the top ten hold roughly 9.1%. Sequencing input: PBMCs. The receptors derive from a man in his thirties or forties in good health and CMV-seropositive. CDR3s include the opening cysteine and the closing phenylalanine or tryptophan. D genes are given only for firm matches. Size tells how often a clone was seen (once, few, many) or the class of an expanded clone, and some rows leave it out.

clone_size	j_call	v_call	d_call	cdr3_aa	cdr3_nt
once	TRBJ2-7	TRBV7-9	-	CASSQRSYEQYF	TGTGCCAGCAGCCAGAGGTCTTACGAGCAGTACTTC
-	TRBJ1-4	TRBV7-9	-	CASSLGGQYEKLFF	TGTGCCAGCAGCTTAGGGGGGCAGTATGAAAAACTGTTTTTT
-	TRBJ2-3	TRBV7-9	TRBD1	CASSPRGPDTQYF	TGTGCCAGCAGCCCCAGGGGGCCAGATACGCAGTATTTT
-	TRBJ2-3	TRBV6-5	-	CASSQDYLITDTQYF	TGTGCCAGCAGTCAAGACTACCTTATCACAGATACGCAGTATTTT
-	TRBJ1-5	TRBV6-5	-	CASSVQAPNQPQHF	TGTGCCAGCAGTGTCCAGGCGCCCAATCAGCCCCAGCATTTT
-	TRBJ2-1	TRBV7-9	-	CASSLGGDEQFF	TGTGCCAGCAGCTTAGGGGGGGATGAGCAGTTCTTC
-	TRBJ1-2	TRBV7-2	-	CASSLGQGGNYGYTF	TGTGCCAGCAGCTTGGGTCAGGGAGGTAACTATGGCTACACCTTC
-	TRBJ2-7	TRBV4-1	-	CASSQGRGGYEQYF	TGCGCCAGCAGCCAAGGAAGAGGGGGCTACGAGCAGTACTTC
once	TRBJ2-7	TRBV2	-	CASSEVGQNYEQYF	TGTGCCAGCAGTGAAGTGGGGCAAAACTACGAGCAGTACTTC
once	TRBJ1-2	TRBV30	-	CAWSVLDGYTF	TGTGCCTGGAGTGTACTAGATGGCTACACCTTC
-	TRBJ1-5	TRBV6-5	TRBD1	CASHQGGNQPQHF	TGTGCCAGCCACCAGGGGGGCAATCAGCCCCAGCATTTT
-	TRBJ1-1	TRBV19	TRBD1	CASSTRQGTLNTEAFF	TGTGCCAGTAGTACACGACAGGGCACCTTGAACACTGAAGCTTTCTTT
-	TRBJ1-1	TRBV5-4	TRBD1	CASRYGGGRPEAFF	TGTGCCAGCAGGTACGGAGGGGGCAGGCCTGAAGCTTTCTTT
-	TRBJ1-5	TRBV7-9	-	CSSSSDRGLDQPQHF	TGTTCCAGCAGCTCGGACCGGGGGTTAGATCAGCCCCAGCATTTT
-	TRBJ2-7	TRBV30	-	CGSGDSYEQYF	TGTGGTTCGGGAGACTCCTACGAGCAGTACTTC
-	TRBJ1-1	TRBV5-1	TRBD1	CASSPGQGAAGAFF	TGCGCCAGCAGCCCGGGACAGGGGGCCGCCGGAGCTTTCTTT
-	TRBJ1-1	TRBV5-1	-	CASSSFRGQNTEAFF	TGCGCCAGCAGCTCATTCCGGGGACAAAACACTGAAGCTTTCTTT